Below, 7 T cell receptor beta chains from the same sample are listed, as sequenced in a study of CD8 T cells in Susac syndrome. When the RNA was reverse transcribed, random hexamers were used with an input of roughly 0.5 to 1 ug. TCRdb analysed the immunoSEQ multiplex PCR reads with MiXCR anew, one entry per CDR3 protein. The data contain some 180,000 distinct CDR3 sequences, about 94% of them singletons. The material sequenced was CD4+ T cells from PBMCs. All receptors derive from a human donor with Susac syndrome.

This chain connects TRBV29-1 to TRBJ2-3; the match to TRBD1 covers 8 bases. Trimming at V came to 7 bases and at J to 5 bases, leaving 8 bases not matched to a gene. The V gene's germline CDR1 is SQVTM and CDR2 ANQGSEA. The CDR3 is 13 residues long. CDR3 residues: CSAAGGAGDTQYF. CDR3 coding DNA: TGCAGCGCAGCAGGGGGCGCGGGAGATACGCAGTATTTT.

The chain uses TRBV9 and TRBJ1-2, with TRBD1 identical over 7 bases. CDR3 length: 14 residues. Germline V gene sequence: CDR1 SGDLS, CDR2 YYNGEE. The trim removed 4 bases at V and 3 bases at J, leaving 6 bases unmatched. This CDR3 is CASSFLGTDYGYTF. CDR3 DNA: TGTGCCAGCAGCTTCCTCGGGACAGACTATGGCTACACCTTC.

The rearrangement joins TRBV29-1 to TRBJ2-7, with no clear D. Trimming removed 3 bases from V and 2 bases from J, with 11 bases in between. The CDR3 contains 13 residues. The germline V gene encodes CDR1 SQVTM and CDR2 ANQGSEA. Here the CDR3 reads CSVEVEITYEQYF. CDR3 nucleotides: TGCAGCGTTGAGGTAGAGATAACCTACGAGCAGTACTTC.

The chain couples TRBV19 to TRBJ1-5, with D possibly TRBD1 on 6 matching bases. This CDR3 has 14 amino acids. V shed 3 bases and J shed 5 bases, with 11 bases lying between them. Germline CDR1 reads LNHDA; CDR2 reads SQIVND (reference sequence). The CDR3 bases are TGTGCCAGTAGTATTACGGCAGGGGATCAGCCCCAGCATTTT. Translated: CASSITAGDQPQHF.

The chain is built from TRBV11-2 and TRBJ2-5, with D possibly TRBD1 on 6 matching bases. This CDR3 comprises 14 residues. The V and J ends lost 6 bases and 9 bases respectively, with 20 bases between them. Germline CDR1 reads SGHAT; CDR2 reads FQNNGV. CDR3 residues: CASRPTGLVRSQYF. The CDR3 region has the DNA TGTGCCAGCAGACCGACAGGCCTCGTAAGATCCCAGTACTTC.

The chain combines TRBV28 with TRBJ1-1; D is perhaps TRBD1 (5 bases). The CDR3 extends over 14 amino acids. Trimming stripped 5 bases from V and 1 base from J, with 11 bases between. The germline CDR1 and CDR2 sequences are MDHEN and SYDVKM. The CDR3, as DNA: TGTGCCAGCAGTCCCCAGGGATGGAACACTGAAGCTTTCTTT. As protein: CASSPQGWNTEAFF.

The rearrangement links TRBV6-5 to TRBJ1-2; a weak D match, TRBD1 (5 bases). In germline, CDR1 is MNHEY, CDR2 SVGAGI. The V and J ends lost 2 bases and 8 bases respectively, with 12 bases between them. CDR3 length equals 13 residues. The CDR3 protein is CASSYPRQSGYTF. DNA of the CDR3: TGTGCCAGCAGTTACCCCAGACAGTCCGGCTACACCTTC.